This T cell receptor (beta chain) was observed in a study of CD8 T cells in Susac syndrome. Study details: Within the sequenced Susac syndrome patient group, roughly 6 exhibited active disease and about 8 were in remission.

Losses at the gene ends were 6 bases for V and 0 bases for J; bases not matched to a gene: 6. There are 17 residues in the CDR3. The TEMRA cells underwent FACS enrichment, while the CD8+ and CD4+ T cells underwent negative isolation. RNA was extracted with the RNeasy kit, and a quantity of roughly 0.5 to 1 ug was reverse transcribed using random hexamers. Amplification of TCR beta CDR3 used immunoSEQ multiplex PCR across 54 Vbeta and 13 Jbeta. Each CDR3 protein gets one entry after TCRdb re-called the immunoSEQ multiplex PCR reads with MiXCR. The profile shows approximately 190,000 distinct CDR3 sequences, approximately 95% of them singletons.

The clonotype originates from a human donor with Susac syndrome. Sequenced: CD8+ T cells from PBMCs. The rearrangement joins TRBV12-3 or TRBV12-4 to TRBJ2-6, with TRBD2 identical over 9 bases. The CDR3 reads CASSRLAAGSGANVLTF. CDR3 nucleotides: TGTGCCAGCAGCCGACTAGCGGCCGGCTCTGGGGCCAACGTCCTGACTTTC.